These 27 T cell receptor beta chains were sequenced from one sample in a study of T cells in Graves' hyperthyroidism and ophthalmopathy. Amplification yielded TCR beta CDR3 regions, with RNA transcripts as the source. HTBI primers were the set used in a first-round RT-PCR of the TCR CDR3. TCRdb reanalysed the multiplex PCR reads using MiXCR and keeps one entry per CDR3 protein. This table has around 600,000 distinct CDR3 sequences, 13% to 15% appearing once. The sequencing input was blood. These receptors all come from a woman in her forties or fifties with Graves' ophthalmopathy.

A few counts support this clonotype. The chain links TRBV20-1 to TRBJ2-1; 8 bases match TRBD1. The CDR3 sequence is 17 residues long. Germline CDR1 and CDR2: DFQATT and SNEGSKA (reference sequence). V lost 7 bases and J lost 0; bases outside the gene matches: 14. The CDR3, as DNA: TGCAGTGTCAGGGGGACAGGCGTTCGGAGCTCCTACAATGAGCAGTTCTTC. Translation: CSVRGTGVRSSYNEQFF.

The V gene is TRBV2, the J gene TRBJ1-5; tentative D call: TRBD1 (6 bases). The V end was cut by 5 bases, the J end by 2 bases, with 16 bases between. Germline-derived CDR1 and CDR2 are SNHLY and FYNNEI. The CDR3 runs 16 residues. CDR3 residues: CASSPRQGTRNQPQHF. In DNA form, the CDR3 reads TGTGCCAGCAGTCCGAGACAAGGGACACGCAATCAGCCCCAGCATTTT.

The genes are TRBV28 and TRBJ1-5; a weak D match, TRBD1 (6 bases). Trimming cost V 2 bases and J 2 bases, with 13 bases left between them. Germline loops: CDR1 MDHEN, CDR2 SYDVKM. The CDR3 sequence is 16 residues long. CDR3: CASSLMGPGGNQPQHF. CDR3 DNA: TGTGCCAGCAGTTTAATGGGGCCAGGGGGCAATCAGCCCCAGCATTTT.

This clonotype was observed many times. CDR3 amino acids: CAISESGDRSEQYF. The DNA for the CDR3 is TGTGCCATCAGTGAGTCAGGGGATAGGAGCGAGCAGTACTTC. The chain combines TRBV10-3 with TRBJ2-7; the D gene is possibly TRBD1 (5 bases). V was cut by 0 bases and J by 6 bases, with 12 bases left in between. CDR3 length: 14 residues. Germline V gene lookup returns CDR1 ENHRY and CDR2 SYGVKD.

The chain has TRBV20-1 and TRBJ2-7; D gene uncertain. Germline CDR1 and CDR2: DFQATT and SNEGSKA (reference sequence). Trimming cost V 3 bases and J 0 bases, with 9 bases left between them. The length of the CDR3 is 13 residues. CDR3 residues: CSARPSTSYEQYF. CDR3 bases: TGCAGTGCTAGGCCGTCGACCTCCTACGAGCAGTACTTC.

This clonotype has ten or more counts. The chain is built from TRBV11-2 and TRBJ2-1, with TRBD2 as a possible D gene (5 bases). Germline lookup yields CDR1 SGHAT and CDR2 FQNNGV. Between the trimmed V and J ends, which lost 5 bases and 2 bases, there was a span of 13 bases. CDR3 length: 15 amino acids. This CDR3 reads CASSLSPRAYNEQFF. The CDR3 nucleotides are TGTGCCAGCAGCCTAAGTCCGCGGGCCTACAATGAGCAGTTCTTC.

The chain is built from TRBV19 and TRBJ1-3; weak D call: TRBD1 (5 bases). The germline V gene has CDR1 LNHDA and CDR2 SQIVND (reference sequence). The CDR3 extends over 15 amino acids. V was cut by 5 bases and J by 0 bases, with 11 bases left in between. CDR3 sequence: CASSASRDSGNTIYF. The DNA of the CDR3 is TGTGCCAGTAGTGCATCCAGGGACTCTGGAAACACCATATATTTT. Together with reference TRBV19 and TRBJ1-3, the CDR3 gives the full variable domain: DGGITQSPKYLFRKEGQNVTLSCEQNLNHDAMYWYRQDPGQGLRLIYYSQIVNDFQKGDIAEGYSVSREKKESFPLTVTSAQKNPTAFYLCASSASRDSGNTIYFGEGSWLTVV.

Only a few counts were recorded for this clonotype. This chain links TRBV13 with TRBJ2-1, with D unresolved. Germline V gene lookup returns CDR1 PRHDT and CDR2 FYEKMQ (reference sequence). The CDR3 length is 15 residues. V lost 5 bases and J lost 6, with 17 bases in between. The CDR3 region has the DNA TGTGCCAGCAGCGCCAGACACCCTCAGTTCAATGAGCAGTTCTTC. Translated, it gives CASSARHPQFNEQFF.

The chain couples TRBV10-3 to TRBJ2-2, with 15 bases identical to TRBD2. Trimming took 7 bases from V and 5 from J; bases not matched to a gene: 5. CDR1 ENHRY and CDR2 SYGVKD come from the germline V gene. This CDR3 comprises 16 residues. As DNA, the CDR3 is TGTGCCATCAAACGGACTAGCGGGAGGGGGACCGGGGAGCTGTTTTTT. Translated, it gives CAIKRTSGRGTGELFF.

This clonotype appeared a few times. The gene calls are TRBV27 and TRBJ1-1; D not resolved. CDR1 MNHEY and CDR2 SMNVEV come from the germline V gene (reference sequence). The CDR3 sequence is 13 residues long. Trimming removed 3 bases from V and 6 bases from J, with 11 bases in between. This chain's CDR3 is CASSLGLGSEAFF. The CDR3 nucleotides are TGTGCCAGCAGTTTGGGTTTGGGTTCTGAAGCTTTCTTT.

Many counts were recorded for this clonotype. The CDR3 sequence is CASSLAGSGNYGYTF. The CDR3 DNA sequence: TGTGCCAGCAGCTTAGCGGGATCGGGTAACTATGGCTACACCTTC. The V gene is TRBV7-6, the J gene TRBJ1-2; D unresolved. Germline CDR1 is SGHVS and CDR2 is FNYEAQ. The CDR3 runs 15 residues. V lost 0 bases, J lost 1 base, and 9 bases lay in between. The entire variable domain, with the rest obtained from reference TRBV7-6 and TRBJ1-2, is as follows: GAGVSQSPRYKVTKRGQDVALRCDPISGHVSLYWYRQALGQGPEFLTYFNYEAQQDKSGLPNDRFSAERPEGSISTLTIQRTEQRDSAMYRCASSLAGSGNYGYTFGSGTRLTVV.

The chain uses TRBV4-2 and TRBJ2-3; D is perhaps TRBD2 (7 bases). Germline loops: CDR1 LGHNA, CDR2 YNFKEQ. The CDR3 is made up of 16 amino acids. Trimming shortened V by 1 base and J by 0 bases, and 11 bases separated the two germline ends. CDR3 sequence: CASSQVGGASTDTQYF. In nucleotides, the CDR3 is TGTGCCAGCAGCCAAGTAGGGGGGGCTAGCACAGATACGCAGTATTTT.

This clonotype was seen repeatedly, ten times or more. The DNA is omitted, as the CDR3 cannot be located on it reliably, and the CDR3 follows TCRdb's listing. This chain connects TRBV12-3 or TRBV12-4 to TRBJ1-2; the D call in the table, TRBD1, was not verified against the DNA. The CDR3 spans 13 amino acids, including both terminal residues. CDR3 sequence reads: CASSLRFGQGSTF.

This clonotype was counted at least ten times. This chain connects TRBV3-1 to TRBJ1-4; D is unclear. Per the germline V gene, CDR1 is LGHDT and CDR2 is YNNKEL (reference sequence). CDR3 size: 16 residues. With 2 bases removed from V and 3 bases from J, the gap between germline ends came to 13 bases. The CDR3 sequence is CASSQQGKGANEKLFF. The CDR3, as DNA: TGTGCCAGCAGCCAACAAGGAAAGGGAGCTAATGAAAAACTGTTTTTT.

The chain couples TRBV7-2 to TRBJ1-1; D remains ambiguous. Germline V CDR1 and CDR2: SGHTA, FQGNSA. Trimming stripped 2 bases from V and 0 bases from J, with 7 bases between. This CDR3 is built from 14 residues. CDR3 in amino acids: CASSLWAMNTEAFF. The CDR3 region has the DNA TGTGCCAGCAGCTTATGGGCCATGAACACTGAAGCTTTCTTT.

Ten or more counts support this clonotype. The chain has TRBV12-3 or TRBV12-4 and TRBJ2-5, with no clear D. Trimming took 3 bases from V and 2 from J, leaving 10 bases between them. CDR3 length: 14 amino acids. This CDR3 reads CASSFGPLQETQYF. The CDR3 DNA is TGTGCCAGCAGTTTCGGGCCTCTACAAGAGACCCAGTACTTC.

This clonotype was seen repeatedly, ten times or more. This chain joins TRBV2 and TRBJ2-1; TRBD1 aligns across 7 bases. The CDR3 is made up of 15 amino acids. V shed 10 bases, J shed 2 bases, and the junction held 11 bases outside the gene matches. Germline CDR1 is SNHLY and CDR2 is FYNNEI. CDR3 amino acids: CATEGTDRPYNEQFF. CDR3 nucleotides: TGTGCCACCGAGGGTACGGACAGGCCCTACAATGAGCAGTTCTTC.

This clonotype came up a few times. CDR3 DNA sequence: TGTGCCAGCAGCCCATGGGGTGCAGGATCCTACAATGAGCAGTTCTTC. Encoded protein: CASSPWGAGSYNEQFF. The chain carries TRBV7-2 and TRBJ2-1; D not certain. This CDR3 contains 16 residues. The V end was cut by 5 bases, the J end by 1 base, with 15 bases between. Germline V gene data show CDR1 as SGHTA and CDR2 as FQGNSA.

The CDR3 here is CAIRTSGAYNEQFF. The CDR3 DNA follows: TGTGCCATCAGGACTAGCGGCGCCTACAATGAGCAGTTCTTC. The V and J genes are TRBV10-3 and TRBJ2-1, with 9 bases aligning to TRBD2. The ends lost 6 bases at V and 2 bases at J; junction bases unmatched: 2. The CDR3 runs 14 residues. Germline CDR1 reads ENHRY; CDR2 reads SYGVKD.

This clonotype was observed a few times. The chain has TRBV4-3 and TRBJ1-4, with 9 bases lining up with TRBD1. Germline V lookup: CDR1 LGHNA, CDR2 YSLEER. The CDR3 is made up of 14 amino acids. Trimming at V came to 3 bases and at J to 7 bases, leaving 3 bases not matched to a gene. CDR3: CASSQRQGVEKLFF. The CDR3 region has the DNA TGCGCCAGCAGCCAGCGACAGGGGGTTGAAAAACTGTTTTTT.

This clonotype was seen repeatedly, ten times or more. The genes are TRBV24-1 and TRBJ1-2, with 10 bases aligning to TRBD1. The CDR3 runs 15 residues. Per the germline V gene, CDR1 is KGHDR and CDR2 is SFDVKD. Unmatched junction bases numbered 8, after V lost 4 bases and J lost 7 bases. This chain's CDR3 is CATSDRGQGDVGYTF. DNA for the CDR3: TGTGCCACCAGTGACCGAGGACAGGGGGATGTTGGCTACACCTTC.

Worth noting for this clonotype: A much larger clone differs by one base, so this may be a read error. The chain recombines TRBV20-1 with TRBJ2-7; D could derive from TRBD1 or TRBD2 (5 bases each). Germline CDR1 reads DFQATT; CDR2 reads SNEGSKA (reference sequence). The CDR3 has 16 amino acids. CDR3 bases: TGCGGTGCTAGAGATGAGGGGCGTGGTAGCCCCTACGAGCAGTACTTC. Protein product: CGARDEGRGSPYEQYF.

The table lists this clonotype with many counts. The chain recombines TRBV6-1 with TRBJ1-5; D is possibly TRBD1 (6 bases). CDR3 length equals 14 residues. V lost 5 bases, J lost 3 bases, and 11 bases lay in between. The germline gives CDR1 MNHNS, CDR2 SASEGT. This CDR3 is CASSPNRDNQPQHF. The DNA of the CDR3 is TGTGCCAGCAGTCCCAACAGGGACAATCAGCCCCAGCATTTT.

This clonotype was detected ten times or more. The V gene is TRBV29-1, the J gene TRBJ2-7, with TRBD2 matching 11 bases. Losses at the gene ends were 4 bases for V and 4 bases for J; bases not matched to a gene: 6. The CDR3 has 14 residues. The V gene's germline CDR1 is SQVTM and CDR2 ANQGSEA. The CDR3 loop reads CSVGLAGGSYEQYF. In DNA form, the CDR3 reads TGCAGCGTTGGGCTAGCGGGAGGCTCGTACGAGCAGTACTTC.

In its sample, this clonotype was seen many times. The chain combines TRBV13 with TRBJ2-1, with 7 bases aligning to TRBD2. V lost 2 bases, J lost 4 bases, and 8 bases stayed unmatched. Germline CDR1 and CDR2: PRHDT and FYEKMQ (reference sequence). The CDR3 spans 16 residues. The CDR3 DNA sequence: TGTGCCAGCAGCTTACCCGGGACTAACCAGTACAATGAGCAGTTCTTC. It yields the protein CASSLPGTNQYNEQFF.

This clonotype has only a few counts. The V and J genes are TRBV27 and TRBJ1-1, with TRBD1 as a possible D gene (6 bases). The V and J ends lost 6 bases and 4 bases respectively, with 15 bases between them. CDR1 is MNHEY, CDR2 SMNVEV, per germline (reference sequence). The CDR3 has 14 residues. The CDR3 DNA is TGTGCCAGCAGAGCACAGGGATGGATCACTGAAGCTTTCTTT. As protein: CASRAQGWITEAFF.

The chain carries TRBV20-1 and TRBJ2-1; TRBD2 matches 11 bases. The CDR3 totals 13 residues. CDR1 is DFQATT and CDR2 is SNEGSKA in the germline V gene (reference sequence). V trimming: 7 bases; J trimming: 7 bases; junction bases outside the gene matches: 6. CDR3 bases: TGCAGTGATCGACTAGCGGGATCGAATGAGCAGTTCTTC. It is translated as CSDRLAGSNEQFF.